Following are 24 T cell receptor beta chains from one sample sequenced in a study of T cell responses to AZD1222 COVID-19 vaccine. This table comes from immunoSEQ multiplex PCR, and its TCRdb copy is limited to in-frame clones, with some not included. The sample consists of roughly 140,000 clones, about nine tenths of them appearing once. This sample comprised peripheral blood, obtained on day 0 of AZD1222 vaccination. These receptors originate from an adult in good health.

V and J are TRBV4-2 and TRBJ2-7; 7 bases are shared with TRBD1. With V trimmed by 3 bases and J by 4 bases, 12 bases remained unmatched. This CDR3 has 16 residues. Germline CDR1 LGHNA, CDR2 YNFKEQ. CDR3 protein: CASSHGLGDSTYEQYF. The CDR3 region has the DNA TGTGCCAGCAGCCATGGCCTCGGGGACAGCACATACGAGCAGTACTTC.

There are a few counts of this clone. The CDR3 DNA follows: TGCGCCAGCAGTGCGGGAGCATTAGCAGATACGCAGTATTTT. Protein: CASSAGALADTQYF. V is TRBV5-1 and J is TRBJ2-3; 7 bases match TRBD2. The CDR3 loop spans 14 amino acids. CDR1 and CDR2 from the germline V gene are SGHRS and YFSETQ. The ends lost 5 bases at V and 4 bases at J; junction bases unmatched: 7.

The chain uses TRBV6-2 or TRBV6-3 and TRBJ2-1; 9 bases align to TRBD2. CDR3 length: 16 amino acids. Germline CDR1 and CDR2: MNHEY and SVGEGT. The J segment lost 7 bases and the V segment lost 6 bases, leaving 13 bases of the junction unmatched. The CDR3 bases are TGTGCCAGCAGCCCACTTTTGGCGGGAGGGCCGAATGAGCAGTTCTTC. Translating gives CASSPLLAGGPNEQFF.

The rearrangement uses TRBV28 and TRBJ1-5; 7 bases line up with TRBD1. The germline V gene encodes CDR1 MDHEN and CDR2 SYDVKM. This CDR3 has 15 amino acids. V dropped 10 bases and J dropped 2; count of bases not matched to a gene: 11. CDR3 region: CATRPGGMGNQPQHF. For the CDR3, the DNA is TGTGCCACCCGGCCAGGGGGTATGGGCAATCAGCCCCAGCATTTT.

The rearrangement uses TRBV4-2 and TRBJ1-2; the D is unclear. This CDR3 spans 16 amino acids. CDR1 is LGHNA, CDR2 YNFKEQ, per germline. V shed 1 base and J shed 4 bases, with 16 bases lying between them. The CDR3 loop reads CASSQAEGQLSYGYTF. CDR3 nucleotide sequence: TGTGCCAGCAGCCAAGCGGAAGGGCAATTGTCCTATGGCTACACCTTC.

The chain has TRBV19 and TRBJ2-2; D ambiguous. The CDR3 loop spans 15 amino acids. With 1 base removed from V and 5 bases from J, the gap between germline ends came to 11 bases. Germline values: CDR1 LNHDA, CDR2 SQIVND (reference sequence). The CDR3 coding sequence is TGTGCCAGTAGTATAGGGGCAGGCTATACCGGGGAGCTGTTTTTT. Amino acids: CASSIGAGYTGELFF.

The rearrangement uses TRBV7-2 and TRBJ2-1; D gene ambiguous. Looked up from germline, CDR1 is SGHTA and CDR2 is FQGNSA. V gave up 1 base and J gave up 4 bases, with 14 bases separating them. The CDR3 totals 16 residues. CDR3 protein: CASSLEARSPYNEQFF. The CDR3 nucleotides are TGTGCCAGCAGCTTAGAGGCGCGTAGCCCTTACAATGAGCAGTTCTTC.

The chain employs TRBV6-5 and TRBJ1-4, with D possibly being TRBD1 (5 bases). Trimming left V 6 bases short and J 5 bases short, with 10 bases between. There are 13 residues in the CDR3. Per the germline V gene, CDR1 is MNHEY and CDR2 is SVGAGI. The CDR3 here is CASREGPNEKLFF. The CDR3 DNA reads TGTGCCAGCAGGGAGGGGCCAAATGAAAAACTGTTTTTT.

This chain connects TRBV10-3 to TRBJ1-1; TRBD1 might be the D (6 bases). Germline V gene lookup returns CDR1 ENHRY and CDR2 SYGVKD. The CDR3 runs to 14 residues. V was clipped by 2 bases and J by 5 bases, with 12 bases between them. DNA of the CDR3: TGTGCCATCAGTGAGCTGGGGGCGAATACTGAAGCTTTCTTT. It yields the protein CAISELGANTEAFF.

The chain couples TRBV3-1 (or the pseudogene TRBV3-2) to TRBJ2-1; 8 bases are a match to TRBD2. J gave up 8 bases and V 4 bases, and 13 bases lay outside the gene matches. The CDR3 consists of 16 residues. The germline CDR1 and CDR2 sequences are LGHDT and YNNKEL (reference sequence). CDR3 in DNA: TGTGCCAGCAGCCTCCTGAGCGGGAGAACACTCCATGAGCAGTTCTTC. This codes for CASSLLSGRTLHEQFF.

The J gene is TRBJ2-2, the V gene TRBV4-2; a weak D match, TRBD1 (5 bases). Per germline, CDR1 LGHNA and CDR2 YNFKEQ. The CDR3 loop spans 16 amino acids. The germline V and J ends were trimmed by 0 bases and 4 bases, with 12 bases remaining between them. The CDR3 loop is CASSQDLIGATGELFF. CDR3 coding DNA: TGTGCCAGCAGCCAAGATCTTATAGGGGCCACCGGGGAGCTGTTTTTT.

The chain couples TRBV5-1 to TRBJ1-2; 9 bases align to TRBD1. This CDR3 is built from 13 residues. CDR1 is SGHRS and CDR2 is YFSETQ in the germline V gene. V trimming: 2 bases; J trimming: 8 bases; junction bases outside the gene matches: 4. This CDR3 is CASSLGQGRGYTF. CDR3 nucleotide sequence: TGCGCCAGCAGCTTAGGACAGGGGAGAGGCTACACCTTC. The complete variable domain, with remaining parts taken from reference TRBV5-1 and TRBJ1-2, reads KAGVTQTPRYLIKTRGQQVTLSCSPISGHRSVSWYQQTPGQGLQFLFEYFSETQRNKGNFPGRFSGRQFSNSRSEMNVSTLELGDSALYLCASSLGQGRGYTFGSGTRLTVV.

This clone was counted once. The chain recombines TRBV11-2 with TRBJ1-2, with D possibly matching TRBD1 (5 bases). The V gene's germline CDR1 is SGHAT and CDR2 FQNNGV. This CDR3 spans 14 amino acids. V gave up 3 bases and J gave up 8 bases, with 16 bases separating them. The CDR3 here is CASSFLRDLGGYTF. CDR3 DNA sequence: TGTGCCAGCAGCTTCCTCAGGGACTTAGGAGGCTACACCTTC.

The CDR3 DNA follows: TGTGCCACCAGCAGAGTCTCAAGCGGATCCTCTCACAATGAGCAGTTCTTC. It codes for CATSRVSSGSSHNEQFF. This rearrangement joins TRBV15 to TRBJ2-1; the D gene is possibly TRBD2 (5 bases). This CDR3 has 17 residues. The germline gives CDR1 LNHNV, CDR2 YYDKDF (reference sequence). The V gene lost 1 base and the J gene lost 5 bases, with 18 bases spanning the gap.

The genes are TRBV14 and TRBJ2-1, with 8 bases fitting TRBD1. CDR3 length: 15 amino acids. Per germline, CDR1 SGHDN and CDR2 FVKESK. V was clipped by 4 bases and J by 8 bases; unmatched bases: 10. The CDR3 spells CASSREGQGRDEQFF. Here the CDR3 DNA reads TGTGCCAGCAGCCGCGAAGGACAGGGTCGGGATGAGCAGTTCTTC.

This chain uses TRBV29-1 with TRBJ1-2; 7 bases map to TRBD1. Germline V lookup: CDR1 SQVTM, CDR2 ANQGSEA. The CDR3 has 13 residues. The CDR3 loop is CRRDSSRYYGYTF. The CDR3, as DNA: TGCAGACGGGACAGCAGCCGGTACTATGGCTACACCTTC.

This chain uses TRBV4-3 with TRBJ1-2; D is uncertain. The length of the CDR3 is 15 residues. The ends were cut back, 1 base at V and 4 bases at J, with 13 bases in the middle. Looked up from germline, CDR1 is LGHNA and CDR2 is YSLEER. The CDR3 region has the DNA TGCGCCAGCAGCCAAGTCAACGTAGGTACCTATGGCTACACCTTC. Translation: CASSQVNVGTYGYTF.

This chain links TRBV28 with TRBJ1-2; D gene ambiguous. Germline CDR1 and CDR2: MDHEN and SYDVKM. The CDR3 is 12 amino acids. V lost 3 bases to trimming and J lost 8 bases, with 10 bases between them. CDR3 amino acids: CASSLDVHGYTF. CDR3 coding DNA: TGTGCCAGCAGTTTGGATGTCCACGGCTACACCTTC.

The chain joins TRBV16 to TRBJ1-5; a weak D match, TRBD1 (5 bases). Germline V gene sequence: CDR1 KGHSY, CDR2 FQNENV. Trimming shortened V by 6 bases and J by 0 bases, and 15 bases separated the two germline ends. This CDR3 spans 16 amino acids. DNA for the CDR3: TGTGCCAGCAGTGGGACGGCAGCATATAGCAATCAGCCCCAGCATTTT. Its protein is CASSGTAAYSNQPQHF.

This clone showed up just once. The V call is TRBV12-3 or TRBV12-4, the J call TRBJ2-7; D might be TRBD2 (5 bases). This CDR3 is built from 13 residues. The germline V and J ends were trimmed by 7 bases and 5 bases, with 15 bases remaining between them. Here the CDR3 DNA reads TGTGCCAGCACCCGTATACTCGGGGACGAGCAGTACTTC. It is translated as CASTRILGDEQYF.

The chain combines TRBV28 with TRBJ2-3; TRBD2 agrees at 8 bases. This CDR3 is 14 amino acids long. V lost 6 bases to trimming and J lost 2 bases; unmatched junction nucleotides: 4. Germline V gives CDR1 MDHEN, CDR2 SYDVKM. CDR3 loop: CASSAGLVTDTQYF. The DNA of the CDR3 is TGTGCCAGCAGCGCGGGACTAGTCACAGATACGCAGTATTTT.

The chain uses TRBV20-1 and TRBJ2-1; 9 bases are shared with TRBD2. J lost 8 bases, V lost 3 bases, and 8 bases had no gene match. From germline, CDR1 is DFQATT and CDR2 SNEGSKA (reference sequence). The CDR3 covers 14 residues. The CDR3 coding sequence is TGCAGTGCTAGTTGGTCTAGCGGGAACGATGAGCAGTTCTTC. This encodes CSASWSSGNDEQFF.

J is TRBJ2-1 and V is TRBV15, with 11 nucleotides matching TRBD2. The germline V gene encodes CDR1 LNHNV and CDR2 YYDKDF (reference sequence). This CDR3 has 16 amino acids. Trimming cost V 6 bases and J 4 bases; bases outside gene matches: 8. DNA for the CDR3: TGTGCCACCAGGACACTAGCGGGAGAGCAATACAATGAGCAGTTCTTC. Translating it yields CATRTLAGEQYNEQFF. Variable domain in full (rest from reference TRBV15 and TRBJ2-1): DAMVIQNPRYQVTQFGKPVTLSCSQTLNHNVMYWYQQKSSQAPKLLFHYYDKDFNNEADTPDNFQSRRPNTSFCFLDIRSPGLGDTAMYLCATRTLAGEQYNEQFFGPGTRLTVL.

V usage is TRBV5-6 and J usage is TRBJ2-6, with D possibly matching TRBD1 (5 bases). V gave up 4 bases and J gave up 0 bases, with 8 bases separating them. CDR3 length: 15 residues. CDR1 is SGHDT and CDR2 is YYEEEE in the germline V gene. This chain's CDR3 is CASSLTGSGANVLTF. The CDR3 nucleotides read TGTGCCAGCAGCCTAACAGGCTCTGGGGCCAACGTCCTGACTTTC.